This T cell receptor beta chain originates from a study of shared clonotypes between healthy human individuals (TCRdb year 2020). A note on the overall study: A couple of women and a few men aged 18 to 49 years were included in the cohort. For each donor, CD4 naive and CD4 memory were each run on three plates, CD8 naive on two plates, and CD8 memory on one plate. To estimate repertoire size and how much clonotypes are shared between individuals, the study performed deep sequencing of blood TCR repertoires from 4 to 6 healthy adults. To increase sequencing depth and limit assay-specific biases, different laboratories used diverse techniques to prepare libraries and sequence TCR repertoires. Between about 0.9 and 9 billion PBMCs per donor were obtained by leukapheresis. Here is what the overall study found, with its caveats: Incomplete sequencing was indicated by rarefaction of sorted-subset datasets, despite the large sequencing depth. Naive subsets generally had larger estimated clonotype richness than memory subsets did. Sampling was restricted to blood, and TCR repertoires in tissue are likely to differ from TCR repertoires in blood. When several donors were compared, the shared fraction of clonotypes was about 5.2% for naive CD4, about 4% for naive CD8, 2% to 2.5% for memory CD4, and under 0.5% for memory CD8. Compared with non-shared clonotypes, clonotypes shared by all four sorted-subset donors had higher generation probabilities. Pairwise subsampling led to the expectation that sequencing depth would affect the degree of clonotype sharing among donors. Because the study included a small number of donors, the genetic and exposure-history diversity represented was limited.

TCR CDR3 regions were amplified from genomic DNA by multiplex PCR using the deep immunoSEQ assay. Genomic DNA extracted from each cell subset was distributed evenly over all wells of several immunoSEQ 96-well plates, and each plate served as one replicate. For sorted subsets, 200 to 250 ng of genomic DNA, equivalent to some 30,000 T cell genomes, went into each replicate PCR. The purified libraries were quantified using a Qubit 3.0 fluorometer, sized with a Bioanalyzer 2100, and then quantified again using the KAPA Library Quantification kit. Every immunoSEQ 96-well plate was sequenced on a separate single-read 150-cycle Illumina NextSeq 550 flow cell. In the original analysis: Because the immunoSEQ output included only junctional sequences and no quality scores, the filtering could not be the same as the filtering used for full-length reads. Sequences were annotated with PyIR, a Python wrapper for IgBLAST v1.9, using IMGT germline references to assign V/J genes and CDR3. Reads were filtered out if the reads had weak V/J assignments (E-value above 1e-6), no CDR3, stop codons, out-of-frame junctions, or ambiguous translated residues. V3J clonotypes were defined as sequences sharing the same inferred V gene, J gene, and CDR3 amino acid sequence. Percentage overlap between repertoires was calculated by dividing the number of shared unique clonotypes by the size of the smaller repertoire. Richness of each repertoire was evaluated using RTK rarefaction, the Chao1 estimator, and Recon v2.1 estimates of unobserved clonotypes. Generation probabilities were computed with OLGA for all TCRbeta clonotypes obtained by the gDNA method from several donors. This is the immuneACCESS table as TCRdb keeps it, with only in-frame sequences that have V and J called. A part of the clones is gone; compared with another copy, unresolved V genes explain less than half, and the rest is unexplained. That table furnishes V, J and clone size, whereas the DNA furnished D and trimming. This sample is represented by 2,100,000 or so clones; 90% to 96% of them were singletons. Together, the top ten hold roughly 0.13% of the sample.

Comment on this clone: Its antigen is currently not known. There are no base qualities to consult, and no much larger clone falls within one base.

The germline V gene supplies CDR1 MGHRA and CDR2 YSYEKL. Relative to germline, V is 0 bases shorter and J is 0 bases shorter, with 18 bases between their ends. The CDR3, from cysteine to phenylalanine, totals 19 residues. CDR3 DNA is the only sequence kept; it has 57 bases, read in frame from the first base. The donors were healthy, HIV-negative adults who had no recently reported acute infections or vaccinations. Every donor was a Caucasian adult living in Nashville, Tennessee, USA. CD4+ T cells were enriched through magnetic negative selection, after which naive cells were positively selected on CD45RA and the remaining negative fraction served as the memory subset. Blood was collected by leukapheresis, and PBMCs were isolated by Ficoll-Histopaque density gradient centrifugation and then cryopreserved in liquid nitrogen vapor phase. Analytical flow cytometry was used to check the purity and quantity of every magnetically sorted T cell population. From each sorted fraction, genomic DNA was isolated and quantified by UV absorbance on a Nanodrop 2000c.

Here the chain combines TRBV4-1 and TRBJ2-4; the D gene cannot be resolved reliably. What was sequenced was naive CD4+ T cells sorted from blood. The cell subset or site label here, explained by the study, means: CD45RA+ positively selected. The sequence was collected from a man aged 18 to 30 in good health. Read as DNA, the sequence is TGCGCCAGCAGCCAAGATCGGGTCAGGCAACCACTAGCCAAAAACATTCAGTACTTC. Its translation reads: CASSQDRVRQPLAKNIQYF.